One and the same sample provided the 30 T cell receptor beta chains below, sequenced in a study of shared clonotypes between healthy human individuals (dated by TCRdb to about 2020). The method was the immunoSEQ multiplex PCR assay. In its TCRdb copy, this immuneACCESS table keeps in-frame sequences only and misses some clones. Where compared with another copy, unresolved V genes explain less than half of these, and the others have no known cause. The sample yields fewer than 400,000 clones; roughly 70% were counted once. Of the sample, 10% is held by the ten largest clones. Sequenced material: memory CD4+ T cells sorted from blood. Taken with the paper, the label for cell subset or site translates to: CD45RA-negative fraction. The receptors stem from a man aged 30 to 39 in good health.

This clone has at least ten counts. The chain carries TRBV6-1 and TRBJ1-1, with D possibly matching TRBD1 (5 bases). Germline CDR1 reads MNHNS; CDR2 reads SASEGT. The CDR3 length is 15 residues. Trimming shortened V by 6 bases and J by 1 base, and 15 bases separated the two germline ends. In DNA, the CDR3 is TGTGCCAGCAGATGGGACGGAGCCCCGAACACTGAAGCTTTCTTT. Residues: CASRWDGAPNTEAFF.

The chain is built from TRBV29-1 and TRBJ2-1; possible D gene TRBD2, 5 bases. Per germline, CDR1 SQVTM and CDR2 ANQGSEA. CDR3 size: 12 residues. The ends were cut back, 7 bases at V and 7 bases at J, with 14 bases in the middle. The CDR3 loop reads CSGGPVGNEQFF. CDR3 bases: TGCAGCGGAGGGCCAGTGGGGAATGAGCAGTTCTTC.

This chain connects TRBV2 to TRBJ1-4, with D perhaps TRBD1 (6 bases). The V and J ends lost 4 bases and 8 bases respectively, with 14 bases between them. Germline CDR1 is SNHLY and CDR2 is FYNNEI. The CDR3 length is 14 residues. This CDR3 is CASSVQGREEKLFF. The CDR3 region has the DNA TGTGCCAGCAGTGTCCAGGGGAGAGAGGAAAAACTGTTTTTT.

DNA for the CDR3: TGTGCCAGCAGTGACAGCAGGGCGTCAGAGACCCAGTACTTC. This encodes CASSDSRASETQYF. This chain uses TRBV2 with TRBJ2-5; tentative D call: TRBD1 (5 bases). CDR1 SNHLY and CDR2 FYNNEI come from the germline V gene. This CDR3 is 14 amino acids long. V was pared by 3 bases and J by 4 bases, with 12 bases between.

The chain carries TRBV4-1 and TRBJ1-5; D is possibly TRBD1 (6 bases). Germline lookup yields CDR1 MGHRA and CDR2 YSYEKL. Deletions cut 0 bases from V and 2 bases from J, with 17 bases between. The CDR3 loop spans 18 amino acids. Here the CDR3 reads CASSQEGGARGGNQPQHF. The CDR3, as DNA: TGCGCCAGCAGCCAAGAAGGGGGGGCCAGAGGGGGCAATCAGCCCCAGCATTTT.

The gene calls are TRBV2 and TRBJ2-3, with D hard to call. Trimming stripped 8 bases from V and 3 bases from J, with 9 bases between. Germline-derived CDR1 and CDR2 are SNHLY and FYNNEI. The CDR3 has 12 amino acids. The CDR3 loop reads CASGDGTDTQYF. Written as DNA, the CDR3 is TGTGCCAGCGGCGATGGGACAGATACGCAGTATTTT.

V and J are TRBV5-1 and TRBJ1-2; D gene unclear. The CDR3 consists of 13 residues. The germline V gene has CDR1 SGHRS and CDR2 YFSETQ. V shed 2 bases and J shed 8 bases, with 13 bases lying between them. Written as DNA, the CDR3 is TGCGCCAGCAGCTTACCGACTAAGCAGGGCTACACCTTC. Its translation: CASSLPTKQGYTF.

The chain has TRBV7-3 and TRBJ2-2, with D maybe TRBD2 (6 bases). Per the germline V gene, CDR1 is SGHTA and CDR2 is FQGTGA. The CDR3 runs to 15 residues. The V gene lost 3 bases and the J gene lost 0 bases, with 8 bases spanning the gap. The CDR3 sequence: CASSLAGSNTGELFF. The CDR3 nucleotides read TGTGCCAGCAGCTTGGCGGGATCGAACACCGGGGAGCTGTTTTTT. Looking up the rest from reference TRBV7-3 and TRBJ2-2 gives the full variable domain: GAGVSQTPSNKVTEKGKYVELRCDPISGHTALYWYRQSLGQGPEFLIYFQGTGAADDSGLPNDRFFAVRPEGSVSTLKIQRTERGDSAVYLCASSLAGSNTGELFFGEGSRLTVL.

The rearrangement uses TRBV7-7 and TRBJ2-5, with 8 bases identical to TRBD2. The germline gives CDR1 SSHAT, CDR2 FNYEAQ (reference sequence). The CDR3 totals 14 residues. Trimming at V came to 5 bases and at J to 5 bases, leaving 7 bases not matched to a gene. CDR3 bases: TGTGCCAGCAGCCGGGGACTAGATATGGAGACCCAGTACTTC. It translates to CASSRGLDMETQYF.

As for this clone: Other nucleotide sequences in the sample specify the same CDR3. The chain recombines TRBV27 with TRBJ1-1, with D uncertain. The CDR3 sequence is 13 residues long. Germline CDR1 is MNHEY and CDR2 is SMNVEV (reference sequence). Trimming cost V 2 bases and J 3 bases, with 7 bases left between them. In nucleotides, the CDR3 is TGTGCCAGCAGTTTAAGCTCCTACACTGAAGCTTTCTTT. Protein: CASSLSSYTEAFF.

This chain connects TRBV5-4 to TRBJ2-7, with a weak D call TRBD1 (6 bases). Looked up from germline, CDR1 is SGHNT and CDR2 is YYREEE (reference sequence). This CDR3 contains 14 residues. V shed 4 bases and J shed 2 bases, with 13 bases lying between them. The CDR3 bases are TGTGCCAGCAGCCCCCCCGGGACACCCTACGAGCAGTACTTC. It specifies CASSPPGTPYEQYF.

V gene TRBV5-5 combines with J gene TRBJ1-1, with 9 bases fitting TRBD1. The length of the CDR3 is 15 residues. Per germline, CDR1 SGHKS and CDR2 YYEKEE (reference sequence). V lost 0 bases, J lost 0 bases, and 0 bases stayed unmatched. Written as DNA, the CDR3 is TGTGCCAGCAGCTTGGACAGGGGGCTGAACACTGAAGCTTTCTTT. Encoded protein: CASSLDRGLNTEAFF.

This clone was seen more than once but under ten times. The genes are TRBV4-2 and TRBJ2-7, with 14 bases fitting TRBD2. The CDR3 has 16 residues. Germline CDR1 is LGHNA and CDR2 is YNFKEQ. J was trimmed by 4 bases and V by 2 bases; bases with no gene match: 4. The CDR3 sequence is CASSQQGTSGSYEQYF. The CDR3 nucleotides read TGTGCCAGCAGCCAACAAGGGACTAGCGGGAGTTACGAGCAGTACTTC.

CDR3 nucleotide sequence: TGTGCCAGCTCACCGCAAGGGTACTACAATGAGCAGTTCTTC. This translates into CASSPQGYYNEQFF. This chain connects TRBV18 to TRBJ2-1; no clear D gene. Germline CDR1 is KGHSH and CDR2 is LQKENI. CDR3 size: 14 residues. V shed 3 bases and J shed 3 bases, with 9 bases lying between them.

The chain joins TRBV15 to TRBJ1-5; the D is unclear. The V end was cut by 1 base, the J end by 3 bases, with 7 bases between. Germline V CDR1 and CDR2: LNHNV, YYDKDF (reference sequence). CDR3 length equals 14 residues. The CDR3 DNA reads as TGTGCCACCAGCAGAGTGCAGTACAATCAGCCCCAGCATTTT. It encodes CATSRVQYNQPQHF.

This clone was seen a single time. This chain's CDR3 is CASRDTLAGYEQYF. CDR3 nucleotides: TGTGCCAGCAGGGATACACTAGCGGGTTACGAGCAGTACTTC. The rearrangement joins TRBV6-6 to TRBJ2-7; 9 bases line up with TRBD2. Germline CDR1 reads MNHNY; CDR2 reads SVGAGI (reference sequence). Germline trimming cut 6 bases from V and 4 bases from J; bases unmatched to any gene: 7. The length of the CDR3 is 14 residues.

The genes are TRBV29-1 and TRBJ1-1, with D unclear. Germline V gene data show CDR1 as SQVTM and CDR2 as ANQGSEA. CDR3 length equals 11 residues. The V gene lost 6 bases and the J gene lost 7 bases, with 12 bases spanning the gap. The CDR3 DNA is TGCAGCGTCGAGCTAGTGGGTGAAGCTTTCTTT. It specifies CSVELVGEAFF.

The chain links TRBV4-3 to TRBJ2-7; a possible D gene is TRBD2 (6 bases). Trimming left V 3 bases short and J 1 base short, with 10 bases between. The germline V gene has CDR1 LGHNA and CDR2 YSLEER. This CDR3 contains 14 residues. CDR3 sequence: CASSQLGRSYEQYF. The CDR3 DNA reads TGCGCCAGCAGCCAGTTGGGGAGGTCCTACGAGCAGTACTTC.

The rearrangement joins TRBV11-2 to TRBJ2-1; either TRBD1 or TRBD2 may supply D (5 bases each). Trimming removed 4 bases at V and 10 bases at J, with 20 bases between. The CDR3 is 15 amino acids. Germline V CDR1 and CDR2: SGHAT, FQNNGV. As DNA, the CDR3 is TGTGCCAGCAGCTGGGGGATGCGGGCCCCATCCGAGCAGTTCTTC. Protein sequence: CASSWGMRAPSEQFF.

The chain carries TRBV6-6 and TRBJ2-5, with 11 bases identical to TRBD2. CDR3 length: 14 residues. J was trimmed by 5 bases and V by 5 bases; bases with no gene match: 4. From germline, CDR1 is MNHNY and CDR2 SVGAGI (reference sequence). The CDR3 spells CASSVAGGGETQYF. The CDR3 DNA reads TGTGCCAGCAGTGTAGCGGGAGGGGGGGAGACCCAGTACTTC.

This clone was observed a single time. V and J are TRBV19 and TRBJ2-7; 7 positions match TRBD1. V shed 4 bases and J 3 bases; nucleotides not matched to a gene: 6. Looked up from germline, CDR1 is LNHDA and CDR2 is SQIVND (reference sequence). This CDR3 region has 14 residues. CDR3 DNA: TGTGCCAGTAGTAGCCGGGACAGTTTCTACGAGCAGTACTTC. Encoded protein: CASSSRDSFYEQYF.

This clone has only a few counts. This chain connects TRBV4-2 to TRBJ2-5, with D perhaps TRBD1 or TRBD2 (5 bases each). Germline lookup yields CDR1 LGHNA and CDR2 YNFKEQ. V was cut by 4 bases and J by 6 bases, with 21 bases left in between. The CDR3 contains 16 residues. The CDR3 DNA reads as TGTGCCAGCAGCCCCCAAATGGGGCCTCCGGGGCAGACCCAGTACTTC. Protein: CASSPQMGPPGQTQYF.

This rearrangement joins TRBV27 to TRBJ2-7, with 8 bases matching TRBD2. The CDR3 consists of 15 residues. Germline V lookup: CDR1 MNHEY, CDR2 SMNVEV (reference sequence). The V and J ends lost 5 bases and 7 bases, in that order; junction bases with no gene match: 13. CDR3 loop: CASSDLSGKRGEQYF. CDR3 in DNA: TGTGCCAGCAGTGACCTTAGCGGGAAAAGGGGGGAGCAGTACTTC.

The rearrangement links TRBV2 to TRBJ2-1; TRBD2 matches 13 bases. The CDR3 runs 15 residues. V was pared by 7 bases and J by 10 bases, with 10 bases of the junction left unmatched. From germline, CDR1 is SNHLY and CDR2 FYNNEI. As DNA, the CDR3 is TGTGCCAGCAAGGAGTGGACTAGCGGGAGTGACGAGCAGTTCTTC. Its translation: CASKEWTSGSDEQFF.

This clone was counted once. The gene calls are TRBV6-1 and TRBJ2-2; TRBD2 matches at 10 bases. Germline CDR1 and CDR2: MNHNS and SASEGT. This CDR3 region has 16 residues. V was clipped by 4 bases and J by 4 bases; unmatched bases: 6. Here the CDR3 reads CASSALAGVATGELFF. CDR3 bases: TGTGCCAGCAGTGCGCTAGCGGGAGTAGCCACCGGGGAGCTGTTTTTT.

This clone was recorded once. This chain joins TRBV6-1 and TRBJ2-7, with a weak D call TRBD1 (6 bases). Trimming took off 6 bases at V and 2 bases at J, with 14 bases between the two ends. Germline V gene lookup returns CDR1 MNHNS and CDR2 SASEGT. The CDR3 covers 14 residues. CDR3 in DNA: TGTGCCAGCAGCCGGGACACCGGCCCCTACGAGCAGTACTTC. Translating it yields CASSRDTGPYEQYF.

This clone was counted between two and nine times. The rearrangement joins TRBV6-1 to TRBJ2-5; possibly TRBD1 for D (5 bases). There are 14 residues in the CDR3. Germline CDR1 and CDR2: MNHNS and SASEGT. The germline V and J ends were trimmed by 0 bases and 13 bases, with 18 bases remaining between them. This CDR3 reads CASSEAPTDRGRYF. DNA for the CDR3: TGTGCCAGCAGTGAAGCCCCAACCGACAGAGGAAGGTACTTC.

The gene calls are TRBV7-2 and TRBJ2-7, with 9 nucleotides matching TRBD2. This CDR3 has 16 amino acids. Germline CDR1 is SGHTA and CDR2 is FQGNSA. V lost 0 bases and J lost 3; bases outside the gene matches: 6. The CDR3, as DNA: TGTGCCAGCAGCTTAGCTGGGTCTAGCGGGGTCTACGAGCAGTACTTC. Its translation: CASSLAGSSGVYEQYF.

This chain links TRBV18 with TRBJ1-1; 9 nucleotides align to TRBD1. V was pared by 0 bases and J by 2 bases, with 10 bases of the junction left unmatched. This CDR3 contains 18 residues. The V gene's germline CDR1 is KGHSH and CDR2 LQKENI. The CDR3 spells CASSPPRQGTGRNTEAFF. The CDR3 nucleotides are TGTGCCAGCTCACCACCTCGTCAAGGGACAGGGCGTAACACTGAAGCTTTCTTT. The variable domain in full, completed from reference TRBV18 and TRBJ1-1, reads NAGVMQNPRHLVRRRGQEARLRCSPMKGHSHVYWYRQLPEEGLKFMVYLQKENIIDESGMPKERFSAEFPKEGPSILRIQQVVRGDSAAYFCASSPPRQGTGRNTEAFFGQGTRLTVV.

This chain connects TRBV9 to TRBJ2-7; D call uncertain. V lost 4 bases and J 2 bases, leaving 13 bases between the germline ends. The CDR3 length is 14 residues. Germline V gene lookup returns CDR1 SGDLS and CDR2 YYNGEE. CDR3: CASSPSALTYEQYF. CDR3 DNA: TGTGCCAGCAGCCCGTCGGCCCTTACCTACGAGCAGTACTTC.